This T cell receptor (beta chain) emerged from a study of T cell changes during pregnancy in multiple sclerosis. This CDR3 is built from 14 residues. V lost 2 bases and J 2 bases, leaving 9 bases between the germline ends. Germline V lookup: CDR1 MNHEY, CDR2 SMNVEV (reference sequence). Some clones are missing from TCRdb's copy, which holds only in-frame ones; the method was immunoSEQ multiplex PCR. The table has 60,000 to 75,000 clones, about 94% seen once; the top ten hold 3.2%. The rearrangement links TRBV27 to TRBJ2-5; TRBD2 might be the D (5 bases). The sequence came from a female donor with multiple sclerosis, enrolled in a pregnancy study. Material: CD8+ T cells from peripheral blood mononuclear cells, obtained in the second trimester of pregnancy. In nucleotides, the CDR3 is TGTGCCAGCAGTTTACCGGGATATCAAGAGACCCAGTACTTC. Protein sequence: CASSLPGYQETQYF.